Below, one TCR beta chain is given with its context. The antigen remains unidentified. The repertoire was sequenced with immunoSEQ multiplex PCR; TCRdb's copy has only in-frame clones and lacks some. There are millions of clones in the sample; 90% to 95% occur only once, and under 2% lies in the top ten. With V trimmed by 5 bases and J by 6 bases, 11 bases remained unmatched. CDR1 is SEHNR and CDR2 is FQNEAQ in the germline V gene (reference sequence). The CDR3 consists of 16 residues. As defined, naive CD8 cells were CD45RO-negative and positively selected for CCR7, with terminally differentiated effector memory CD45RA+ cells excluded. This entry comes from a study of shared clonotypes between healthy human individuals. Study-wide results and limits: As a rule, naive subsets had a larger estimated richness than memory subsets.

Sequences were obtained from naive CD8+ T cells from PBMCs. This clonotype originated in a man in his late teens or twenties in good health. Some clones in this sample may be carry-over from other donors' samples. The chain employs TRBV7-9 and TRBJ1-1; 11 bases map to TRBD1. The CDR3 region is CASSRVGTGGFAEAFF. In nucleotides, the CDR3 is TGTGCCAGCAGCAGAGTGGGGACAGGGGGATTCGCTGAAGCTTTCTTT. The full variable domain, in which reference TRBV7-9 and TRBJ1-1 provide the parts outside the CDR3, is DTGVSQNPRHKITKRGQNVTFRCDPISEHNRLYWYRQTLGQGPEFLTYFQNEAQLEKSRLLSDRFSAERPKGSFSTLEIQRTEQGDSAMYLCASSRVGTGGFAEAFFGQGTRLTVV.